The clone carrying this T cell receptor beta chain came up once. Its matching antigen is unknown. The record originates from a study of shared clonotypes between healthy human individuals. CDR1 SGHTA and CDR2 FQGTGA come from the germline V gene. V lost 5 bases, J lost 2 bases, and 7 bases stayed unmatched. There are 16 residues in the CDR3. Broader study findings: Sequencing depth was a factor that was expected to affect clonotype sharing among donors.

This table comes from immunoSEQ multiplex PCR, and its TCRdb copy is limited to in-frame clones, with some not included. The profile covers about 2.4 million clones, with 93% appearing a single time and about 0.34% taken by the ten largest. This rearrangement joins TRBV7-3 to TRBJ2-7; 12 nucleotides match TRBD2. The sequenced sample consisted of naive CD4+ T cells from PBMCs. Described subset: CD45RA+ positively selected. The clonotype comes from a man younger than 35 in good health. Some clones in this sample may be carry-over from other donors' samples. CDR3 amino acids: CASSPAGLAGTYEQYF. The CDR3, as DNA: TGTGCCAGCAGCCCCGCCGGACTAGCGGGGACCTACGAGCAGTACTTC.